Described below is a single T cell receptor (beta chain) sequence and its context. What it binds is not known. These data come from a study of T cells in Graves' hyperthyroidism and ophthalmopathy. Findings of the study overall: Ophthalmopathy could be told apart from stable hyperthyroidism with a 13 V-J model.

What was amplified from RNA transcripts were TCR beta CDR3 regions. HTBI primers were employed in a first-round RT-PCR of the TCR CDR3. TCRdb itself ran the multiplex PCR reads through MiXCR, one entry per CDR3 protein. Counted here are approximately 300,000 distinct CDR3 sequences, about 19% occurring once; the ten biggest clones make up approximately 37%. The PBMCs had their origin in roughly 9.8 ml of fresh peripheral blood. Germline V gene lookup returns CDR1 MNHEY and CDR2 SMNVEV (reference sequence). V lost 7 bases and J lost 7, with 11 bases in between. The CDR3 consists of 13 residues. The rearrangement joins TRBV27 to TRBJ1-6; weak D call: TRBD1 (6 bases). The TCR originated in a man in his fifties or sixties with Graves' ophthalmopathy. The sample consisted of blood. The chain's CDR3 is CASKQGGNSPLHF. The CDR3 nucleotides read TGTGCCAGCAAACAGGGCGGGAATTCACCCCTCCACTTT.